One and the same sample provided the 27 T cell receptor beta chains below, sequenced in a study of CD8 T cells in ankylosing spondylitis. Their specific antigens are unknown. TCRdb ran MiXCR on the 5' RACE reads and lists one entry per CDR3 protein. The table records about 540,000 distinct CDR3 sequences, more than 9.5% of them present only once. Broader study findings: A TCR beta motif of about 8 highly homologous variants appeared characteristic of ankylosing spondylitis blood.

Sequenced material: blood, either unsorted or a sorted T cell fraction (not recorded which). The receptors here all came from a male donor with ankylosing spondylitis.

This chain links TRBV6-2 or TRBV6-3 with TRBJ2-3, with D possibly TRBD2 on 5 matching bases. V dropped 8 bases and J dropped 3 bases, with 15 bases sitting between them. The CDR3 length is 14 residues. Germline V gene data show CDR1 as MNHEY and CDR2 as SVGEGT. The CDR3 DNA sequence: TGTGCCAGCCGGGATAGAGGCAGTACAGATACGCAGTATTTT. This sequence encodes CASRDRGSTDTQYF.

This clonotype was observed a few times. The V gene is TRBV11-2, the J gene TRBJ1-5; no definite D call. V lost 1 base and J 2 bases, leaving 9 bases between the germline ends. The CDR3 covers 15 residues. The germline V gene encodes CDR1 SGHAT and CDR2 FQNNGV. As DNA, the CDR3 is TGTGCCAGCAGCTTAGCCGGGCCGGGCAATCAGCCCCAGCATTTT. Translating gives CASSLAGPGNQPQHF.

This clonotype was seen at least ten times. The genes are TRBV3-1 and TRBJ1-1; D remains unclear. The CDR3 spans 13 residues. Trimming removed 6 bases at V and 1 base at J, with 9 bases between. Germline V gives CDR1 LGHDT, CDR2 YNNKEL (reference sequence). For the CDR3, the DNA is TGTGCCAGCAGTCTCATTAAGAACACTGAAGCTTTCTTT. Its translation: CASSLIKNTEAFF.

The chain carries TRBV7-2 and TRBJ2-3, with D perhaps TRBD1 (6 bases). Germline V CDR1 and CDR2: SGHTA, FQGNSA. The CDR3 loop spans 16 amino acids. V gave up 5 bases and J gave up 1 base, with 16 bases separating them. The CDR3 loop is CASSPTGRGGTDTQYF. For the CDR3, the DNA is TGTGCCAGCAGCCCCACGGGCAGGGGAGGCACAGATACGCAGTATTTT.

This clonotype was found a few times. V gene TRBV15 combines with J gene TRBJ2-7; D may be TRBD2 (5 bases). Germline V gene sequence: CDR1 LNHNV, CDR2 YYDKDF (reference sequence). CDR3 length: 13 amino acids. The V end lost 0 bases, the J end lost 5 bases, and 8 bases lay between the germline ends. The DNA of the CDR3 is TGTGCCACCAGCAGAGATCCCGGGAACGAGCAGTACTTC. This gives the protein CATSRDPGNEQYF. The full variable domain, completed using reference TRBV15 and TRBJ2-7, is DAMVIQNPRYQVTQFGKPVTLSCSQTLNHNVMYWYQQKSSQAPKLLFHYYDKDFNNEADTPDNFQSRRPNTSFCFLDIRSPGLGDTAMYLCATSRDPGNEQYFGPGTRLTVT.

This clonotype was observed a handful of times. The rearrangement joins TRBV10-3 to TRBJ1-3; maybe TRBD1 (5 bases). CDR3 length equals 17 residues. V was pared by 4 bases and J by 0 bases, with 16 bases between. Germline V gene sequence: CDR1 ENHRY, CDR2 SYGVKD. This CDR3 is CAISVRPQDHSGNTIYF. As DNA, the CDR3 is TGTGCCATCAGTGTACGACCACAGGACCACTCTGGAAACACCATATATTTT.

The chain is built from TRBV7-2 and TRBJ1-2, with TRBD1 matching over 9 bases. This CDR3 has 16 residues. The germline V gene encodes CDR1 SGHTA and CDR2 FQGNSA. V was clipped by 5 bases and J by 4 bases; unmatched bases: 11. CDR3 protein: CASSTPNRGLSYGYTF. DNA of the CDR3: TGTGCCAGCAGCACCCCTAACAGGGGGCTAAGCTATGGCTACACCTTC.

The genes are TRBV6-1 and TRBJ2-2; unclear D gene. This CDR3 contains 17 residues. V was pared by 3 bases and J by 0 bases, with 14 bases between. Germline lookup yields CDR1 MNHNS and CDR2 SASEGT. The CDR3 here is CASSDFLPRPNTGELFF. In DNA form, the CDR3 reads TGTGCCAGCAGTGATTTCCTCCCCCGGCCGAACACCGGGGAGCTGTTTTTT.

This clonotype has at least ten counts. This chain links TRBV20-1 with TRBJ2-7; a possible D gene is TRBD1 (5 bases). The CDR3 totals 12 residues. Germline CDR1 is DFQATT and CDR2 is SNEGSKA (reference sequence). V gave up 1 base and J gave up 3 bases, with 7 bases separating them. The CDR3 nucleotides are TGCAGTGCTAGAGGCAGGGTCTACGAGCAGTACTTC. Protein product: CSARGRVYEQYF.

The chain links TRBV7-2 to TRBJ2-3; no firm D call. Looked up from germline, CDR1 is SGHTA and CDR2 is FQGNSA. This CDR3 is 14 amino acids long. Deletions cut 4 bases from V and 2 bases from J, with 10 bases between. The CDR3 sequence: CASSSRPITDTQYF. CDR3 nucleotide sequence: TGTGCCAGCAGCTCGAGGCCCATCACAGATACGCAGTATTTT.

This clonotype showed up many times. The chain combines TRBV7-8 with TRBJ2-1; 7 nucleotides agree with TRBD2. The CDR3 length is 15 residues. V was pared by 3 bases and J by 1 base, with 3 bases of the junction left unmatched. CDR1 and CDR2 (germline): SGHVS, FQNEAQ. In nucleotides, the CDR3 is TGTGCCAGCAGCTTGGCGGGAGATTCCTACAATGAGCAGTTCTTC. This translates into CASSLAGDSYNEQFF.

The table lists this clonotype with many counts. This rearrangement joins TRBV20-1 to TRBJ2-1; TRBD2 agrees at 13 bases. The germline gives CDR1 DFQATT, CDR2 SNEGSKA (reference sequence). The CDR3 totals 13 residues. This CDR3 is CSAGTSGISEQFF. The CDR3 DNA reads TGCAGCGCCGGGACTAGCGGGATCAGTGAGCAGTTCTTC.

This clonotype came up many times. The CDR3 nucleotides are TGCAGTGCCCCCGGGCCAGGGCGCGCCCGTCTCCTGGGGGGCTACACCTTC. Protein sequence: CSAPGPGRARLLGGYTF. V is TRBV20-1 and J is TRBJ1-2, with a possible D match to TRBD1 (5 bases). The length of the CDR3 is 17 residues. V was pared by 6 bases and J by 8 bases, with 31 bases between. Per the germline V gene, CDR1 is DFQATT and CDR2 is SNEGSKA (reference sequence).

V and J are TRBV2 and TRBJ2-5; 15 bases line up with TRBD2. This CDR3 region has 16 residues. The trim removed 6 bases at V and 5 bases at J, leaving 7 bases unmatched. CDR1 is SNHLY, CDR2 FYNNEI, per germline. CDR3 amino acids: CASSGLAGGAGETQYF. The DNA of the CDR3 is TGTGCCAGCAGCGGACTAGCGGGAGGGGCTGGGGAGACCCAGTACTTC.

This clonotype was found many times. V usage is TRBV3-1 and J usage is TRBJ2-7, with D uncertain. V was cut by 1 base and J by 5 bases, with 9 bases left in between. Germline V gives CDR1 LGHDT, CDR2 YNNKEL (reference sequence). The CDR3 sequence is 13 residues long. The CDR3 nucleotides are TGTGCCAGCAGCCAAGGGCTTCTCGACGAGCAGTACTTC. Encoded protein: CASSQGLLDEQYF.

This clonotype was seen repeatedly, ten times or more. The chain combines TRBV5-6 with TRBJ2-1; perhaps TRBD1 as D (5 bases). Looked up from germline, CDR1 is SGHDT and CDR2 is YYEEEE. The CDR3 totals 13 residues. V lost 0 bases and J lost 10, with 11 bases in between. CDR3: CASSLGRDREQFF. DNA for the CDR3: TGTGCCAGCAGCTTGGGGCGTGACAGAGAGCAGTTCTTC. The variable domain in full, completed from reference TRBV5-6 and TRBJ2-1, reads DAGVTQSPTHLIKTRGQQVTLRCSPKSGHDTVSWYQQALGQGPQFIFQYYEEEERQRGNFPDRFSGHQFPNYSSELNVNALLLGDSALYLCASSLGRDREQFFGPGTRLTVL.

This clonotype was seen more than once but under ten times. This chain uses TRBV2 with TRBJ1-2, with TRBD1 identical over 7 bases. The CDR3 is made up of 14 amino acids. V dropped 0 bases and J dropped 8; count of bases not matched to a gene: 6. CDR1 and CDR2 (germline): SNHLY, FYNNEI. DNA for the CDR3: TGTGCCAGCAGTGAAGCCAGGGGGGGCGGAGGCTACACCTTC. It codes for CASSEARGGGGYTF.

This sequence joins TRBV5-5 and TRBJ2-3; 7 bases line up with TRBD1. The CDR3 runs 16 residues. The germline V gene encodes CDR1 SGHKS and CDR2 YYEKEE (reference sequence). After removal of 4 bases from V and 6 bases from J, the junction contained 14 bases not matched to a gene. Here the CDR3 reads CASSSAPTGTRDTQYF. The CDR3 DNA is TGTGCCAGCAGCAGCGCGCCGACAGGGACGCGGGATACGCAGTATTTT.

This clonotype was picked up a small number of times. This chain links TRBV5-1 with TRBJ2-7; 16 bases are a match to TRBD2. The CDR3 runs to 18 residues. Trimming cost V 4 bases and J 0 bases; bases outside gene matches: 7. The germline V gene has CDR1 SGHRS and CDR2 YFSETQ. The CDR3 loop reads CASSQRGTSGRGSYEQYF. CDR3 nucleotide sequence: TGCGCCAGCAGCCAACGCGGGACTAGCGGGAGGGGCTCCTACGAGCAGTACTTC.

This clonotype has just a few counts. This chain links TRBV7-9 with TRBJ1-3, with TRBD1 identical over 9 bases. V lost 1 base to trimming and J lost 4 bases; unmatched junction nucleotides: 8. There are 17 residues in the CDR3. Germline assignment: CDR1 SEHNR and CDR2 FQNEAQ (reference sequence). This chain's CDR3 is CASSLDRGQGLGNTIYF. The CDR3 region has the DNA TGTGCCAGCAGCTTAGACCGGGGACAGGGACTAGGAAACACCATATATTTT. Full variable domain (remainder filled in from reference TRBV7-9 and TRBJ1-3): DTGVSQNPRHKITKRGQNVTFRCDPISEHNRLYWYRQTLGQGPEFLTYFQNEAQLEKSRLLSDRFSAERPKGSFSTLEIQRTEQGDSAMYLCASSLDRGQGLGNTIYFGEGSWLTVV.

This clonotype was recorded at least ten times. The CDR3 region is CASSFREWAGEQFF. DNA of the CDR3: TGTGCCAGCAGTTTCAGGGAATGGGCGGGAGAGCAGTTCTTC. The rearrangement links TRBV12-3 or TRBV12-4 to TRBJ2-1; perhaps TRBD2 as D (6 bases). The CDR3 extends over 14 amino acids. Trimming pared 3 bases from V and 10 bases from J, leaving 16 bases between.

This clonotype has just a few counts. This chain uses TRBV18 with TRBJ2-1; 10 nucleotides align to TRBD1. The CDR3 consists of 17 residues. From germline, CDR1 is KGHSH and CDR2 LQKENI. The trim removed 3 bases at V and 9 bases at J, leaving 14 bases unmatched. CDR3 bases: TGTGCCAGCTCACCTAGACCCGGGACAGGGGTGATCGGTGAGCAGTTCTTC. Amino acid sequence: CASSPRPGTGVIGEQFF.

This clonotype has ten or more counts. The rearrangement uses TRBV5-5 and TRBJ2-5; a possible D gene is TRBD2 (5 bases). The CDR3 has 17 amino acids. Trimming took 4 bases from V and 1 from J, leaving 20 bases between them. CDR1 is SGHKS, CDR2 YYEKEE, per germline (reference sequence). CDR3 DNA sequence: TGTGCCAGCAGCCTACCCCCACTACGGGAAGTCCAAGAGACCCAGTACTTC. Translating it yields CASSLPPLREVQETQYF.

This clonotype has only a few counts. The chain uses TRBV2 and TRBJ2-5; D not resolved. The V end lost 3 bases, the J end lost 3 bases, and 11 bases lay between the germline ends. This CDR3 is 14 amino acids long. CDR1 is SNHLY, CDR2 FYNNEI, per germline. DNA for the CDR3: TGTGCCAGCAGTGACTGGGGTATCAAAGAGACCCAGTACTTC. This encodes CASSDWGIKETQYF.

This clonotype was recorded many times. The chain employs TRBV29-1 and TRBJ2-1; D gene uncertain. There are 12 residues in the CDR3. The germline V gene has CDR1 SQVTM and CDR2 ANQGSEA. Trimming left V 3 bases short and J 0 bases short, with 3 bases between. The CDR3, as DNA: TGCAGCGTTGACTTCTCCTACAATGAGCAGTTCTTC. It translates to CSVDFSYNEQFF.

This clonotype has just a few counts. The chain links TRBV20-1 to TRBJ2-1; D may be TRBD2 (5 bases). The CDR3 totals 12 residues. The germline CDR1 and CDR2 sequences are DFQATT and SNEGSKA (reference sequence). V was trimmed by 3 bases and J by 5 bases, leaving 8 bases between them. The CDR3 spells CSASGNNNEQFF. CDR3 nucleotides: TGCAGTGCTAGCGGGAACAACAATGAGCAGTTCTTC.

The chain joins TRBV27 to TRBJ1-1, with 10 bases fitting TRBD1. Germline assignment: CDR1 MNHEY and CDR2 SMNVEV (reference sequence). The CDR3 consists of 16 residues. With V trimmed by 4 bases and J by 6 bases, 11 bases remained unmatched. CDR3: CASSSIRQGASPEAFF. In DNA form, the CDR3 reads TGTGCCAGCAGTTCCATCCGACAGGGGGCTAGTCCTGAAGCTTTCTTT.